What follows is one TCR beta chain and its context. Antigen: not known. V was trimmed by 3 bases and J by 3 bases, leaving 11 bases between them. Germline V gene lookup returns CDR1 KGHSH and CDR2 LQKENI. The CDR3 runs 14 residues. These data come from a study of OX40 agonist ivuxolimab in advanced cancers. The study, taken as a whole, reports: Clonal expansion in partial responders at 0.1-3.0 mg/kg ranked among the lowest. Among T cells, CD8+ cells averaged more expanded clones than CD4+ cells.

Repertoires were generated with immunoSEQ multiplex PCR, while TCRdb's copy carries only in-frame clones and drops some. The repertoire holds 65,000 to 85,000 clones, with approximately 89% as singletons. The gene calls are TRBV18 and TRBJ2-5, with D possibly being TRBD1 (6 bases). The specimen comprised CD4+ or CD8+ T cells sorted from blood, sampled in a trial of the OX40 agonist ivuxolimab. The TCR originated in an adult with an advanced solid tumor such as melanoma, head and neck, liver or kidney cancer. CDR3 DNA: TGTGCCAGCTCACCCCGGGACACCGAAGAGACCCAGTACTTC. Translation: CASSPRDTEETQYF. Looking up the rest from reference TRBV18 and TRBJ2-5 gives the full variable domain: NAGVMQNPRHLVRRRGQEARLRCSPMKGHSHVYWYRQLPEEGLKFMVYLQKENIIDESGMPKERFSAEFPKEGPSILRIQQVVRGDSAAYFCASSPRDTEETQYFGPGTRLLVL.